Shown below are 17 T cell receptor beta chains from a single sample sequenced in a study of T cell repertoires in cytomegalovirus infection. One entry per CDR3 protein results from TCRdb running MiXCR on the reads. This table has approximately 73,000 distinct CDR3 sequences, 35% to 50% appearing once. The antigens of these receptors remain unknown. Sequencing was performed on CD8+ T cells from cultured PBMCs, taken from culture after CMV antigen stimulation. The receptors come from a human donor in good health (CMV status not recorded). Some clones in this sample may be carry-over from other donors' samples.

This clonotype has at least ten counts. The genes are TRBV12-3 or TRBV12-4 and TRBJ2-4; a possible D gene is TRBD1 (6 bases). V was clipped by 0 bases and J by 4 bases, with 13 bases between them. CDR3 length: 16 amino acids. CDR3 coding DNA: TGTGCCAGCAGTTTAGCGCCCCCAGGGGAGAAAAACATTCAGTACTTC. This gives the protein CASSLAPPGEKNIQYF.

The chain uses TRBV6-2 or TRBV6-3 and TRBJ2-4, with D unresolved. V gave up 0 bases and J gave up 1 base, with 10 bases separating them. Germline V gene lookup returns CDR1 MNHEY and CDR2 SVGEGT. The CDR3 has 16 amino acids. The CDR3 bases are TGTGCCAGCAGTTACTCGTTCGGCTTCGCCAAAAACATTCAGTACTTC. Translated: CASSYSFGFAKNIQYF.

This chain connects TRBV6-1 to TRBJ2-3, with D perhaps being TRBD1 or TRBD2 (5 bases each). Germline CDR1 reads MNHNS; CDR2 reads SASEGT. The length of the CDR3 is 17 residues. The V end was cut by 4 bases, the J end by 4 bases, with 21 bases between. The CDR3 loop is CASSAPGPPIEADTQYF. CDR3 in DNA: TGTGCCAGCAGTGCTCCGGGACCTCCCATTGAAGCAGATACGCAGTATTTT.

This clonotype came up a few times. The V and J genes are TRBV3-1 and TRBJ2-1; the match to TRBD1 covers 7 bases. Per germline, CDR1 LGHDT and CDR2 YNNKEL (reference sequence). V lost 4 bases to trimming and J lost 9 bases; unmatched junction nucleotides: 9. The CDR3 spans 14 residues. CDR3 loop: CASSLQTGVVEQFF. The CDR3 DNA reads TGTGCCAGCAGCCTACAAACAGGGGTCGTTGAGCAGTTCTTC.

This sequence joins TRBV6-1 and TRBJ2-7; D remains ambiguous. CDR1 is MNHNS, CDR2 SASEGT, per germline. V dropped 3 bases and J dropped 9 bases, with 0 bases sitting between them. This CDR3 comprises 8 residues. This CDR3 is CASSEQYF. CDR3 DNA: TGTGCCAGCAGTGAGCAGTACTTC.

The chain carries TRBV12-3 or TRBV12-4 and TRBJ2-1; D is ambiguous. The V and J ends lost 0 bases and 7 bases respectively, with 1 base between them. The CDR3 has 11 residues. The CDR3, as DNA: TGTGCCAGCAGTTTAGCAAATGAGCAGTTCTTC. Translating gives CASSLANEQFF.

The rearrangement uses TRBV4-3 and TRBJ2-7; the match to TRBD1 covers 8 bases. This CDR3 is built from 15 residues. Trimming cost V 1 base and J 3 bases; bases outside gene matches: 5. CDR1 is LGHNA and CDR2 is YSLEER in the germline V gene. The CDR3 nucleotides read TGCGCCAGCAGCCAAGGACGGACAGGGTTCTACGAGCAGTACTTC. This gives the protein CASSQGRTGFYEQYF.

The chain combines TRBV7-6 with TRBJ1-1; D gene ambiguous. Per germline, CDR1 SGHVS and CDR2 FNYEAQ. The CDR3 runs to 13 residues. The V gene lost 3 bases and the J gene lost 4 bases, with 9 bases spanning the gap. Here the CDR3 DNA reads TGTGCCAGCAGCTTGACGCTCGGCACTGAAGCTTTCTTT. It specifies CASSLTLGTEAFF.

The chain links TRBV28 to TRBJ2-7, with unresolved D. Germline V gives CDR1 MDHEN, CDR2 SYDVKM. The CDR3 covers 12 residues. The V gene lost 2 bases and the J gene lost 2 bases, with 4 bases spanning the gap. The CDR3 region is CASSLITYEQYF. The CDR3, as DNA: TGTGCCAGCAGTTTAATCACCTACGAGCAGTACTTC.

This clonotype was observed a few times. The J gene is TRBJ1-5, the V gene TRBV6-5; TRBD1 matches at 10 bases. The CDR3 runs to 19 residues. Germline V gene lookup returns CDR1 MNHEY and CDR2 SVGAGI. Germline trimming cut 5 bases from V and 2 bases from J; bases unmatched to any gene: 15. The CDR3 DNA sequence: TGTGCCAGCAGTGAAACCGGGACAGGGGTCCTGAGGGGCAATCAGCCCCAGCATTTT. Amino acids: CASSETGTGVLRGNQPQHF.

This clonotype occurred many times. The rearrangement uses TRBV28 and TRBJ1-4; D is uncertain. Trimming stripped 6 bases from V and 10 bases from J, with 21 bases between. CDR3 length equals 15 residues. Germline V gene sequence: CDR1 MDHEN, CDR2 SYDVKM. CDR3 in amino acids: CASRQNDPDWGKLFF. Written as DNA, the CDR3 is TGTGCCAGCAGACAAAACGACCCTGACTGGGGAAAACTGTTTTTT.

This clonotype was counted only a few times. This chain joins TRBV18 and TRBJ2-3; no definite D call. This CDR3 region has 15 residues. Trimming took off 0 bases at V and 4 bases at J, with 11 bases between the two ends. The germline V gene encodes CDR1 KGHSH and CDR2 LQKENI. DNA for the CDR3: TGTGCCAGCTCACCACCGTCTCTTGGGGCAGATACGCAGTATTTT. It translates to CASSPPSLGADTQYF.

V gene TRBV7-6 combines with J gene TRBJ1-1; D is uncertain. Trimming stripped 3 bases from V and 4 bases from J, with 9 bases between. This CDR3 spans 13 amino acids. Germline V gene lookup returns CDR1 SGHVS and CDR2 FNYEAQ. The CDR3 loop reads CASSLAEGTEAFF. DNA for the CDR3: TGTGCCAGCAGCTTGGCAGAAGGCACTGAAGCTTTCTTT.

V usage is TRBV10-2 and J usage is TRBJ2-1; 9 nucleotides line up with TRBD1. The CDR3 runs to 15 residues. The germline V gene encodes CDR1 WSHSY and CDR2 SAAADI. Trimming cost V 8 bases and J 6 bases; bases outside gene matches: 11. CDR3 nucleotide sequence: TGCGCCAGCGGCCGCCGGGACAGGGCGTCCAATGAGCAGTTCTTC. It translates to CASGRRDRASNEQFF.

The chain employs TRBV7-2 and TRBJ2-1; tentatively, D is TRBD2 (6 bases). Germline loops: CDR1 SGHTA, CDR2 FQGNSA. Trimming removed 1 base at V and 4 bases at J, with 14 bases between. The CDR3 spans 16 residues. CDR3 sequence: CASSLVLRGAYNEQFF. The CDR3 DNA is TGTGCCAGCAGCTTAGTTTTGCGCGGGGCTTACAATGAGCAGTTCTTC.

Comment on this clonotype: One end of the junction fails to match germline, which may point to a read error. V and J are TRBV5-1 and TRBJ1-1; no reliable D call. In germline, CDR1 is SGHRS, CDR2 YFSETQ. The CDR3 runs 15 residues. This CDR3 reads CANSFRGEVNTEAFF. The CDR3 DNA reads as TGCGCCAACAGCTTTAGAGGAGAGGTGAACACTGAAGCTTTCTTT.

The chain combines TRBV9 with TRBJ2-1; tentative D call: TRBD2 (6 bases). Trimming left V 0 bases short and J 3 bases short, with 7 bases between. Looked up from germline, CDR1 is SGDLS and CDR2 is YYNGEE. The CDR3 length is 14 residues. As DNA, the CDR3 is TGTGCCAGCAGCGTAGGGACTAACTACAATGAGCAGTTCTTC. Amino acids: CASSVGTNYNEQFF.